Each of the 19 T cell receptor beta chains below was sequenced from the same sample in a study of blood T cells in healthy people across ages. A sample-barcoded 5' primer and a J-beta primer mix were used in a second PCR of roughly 6 to 11 cycles. TCRdb called the 5' RACE reads again in MiXCR, with one record for every CDR3 protein. The sample includes just over 1 million distinct CDR3 sequences, around 45% of them seen just once. The source material was blood. These receptors originate from a woman aged 55-69 years in good health.

A remark on this clonotype: At one boundary the junction diverges from the germline segment, which might be a read error. The chain joins TRBV15 to TRBJ2-4; D is possibly TRBD2 (6 bases). Germline V CDR1 and CDR2: LNHNV, YYDKDF (reference sequence). The CDR3 has 19 residues. DNA for the CDR3: TGTGCCACCAGCAGAGTTACTTGGGGGGTAGGAAAAGTCAAAAACATTCGGTACTTC. Protein sequence: CATSRVTWGVGKVKNIRYF.

The gene calls are TRBV12-3 or TRBV12-4 and TRBJ2-1; 9 nucleotides align to TRBD2. This CDR3 is built from 15 residues. V shed 5 bases and J 7 bases; nucleotides not matched to a gene: 9. The CDR3 loop is CASSRSGGSWNEQFF. CDR3 DNA: TGTGCCAGCAGTCGGAGCGGGGGGAGTTGGAATGAGCAGTTCTTC.

A few counts support this clonotype. The V call is TRBV6-5, the J call TRBJ2-3; no clear D. Trimming cost V 10 bases and J 6 bases, with 5 bases left between them. Germline lookup yields CDR1 MNHEY and CDR2 SVGAGI. The CDR3 spans 9 residues. The CDR3: CANGDTQYF. The CDR3 nucleotides read TGTGCCAACGGGGATACGCAGTATTTT.

This clonotype appeared a few times. V is TRBV3-1 and J is TRBJ1-2; D is unclear. Trimming cost V 4 bases and J 3 bases, with 12 bases left between them. This CDR3 comprises 14 residues. CDR1 is LGHDT, CDR2 YNNKEL, per germline (reference sequence). CDR3 sequence: CASSPLREDYGYTF. The CDR3 bases are TGTGCCAGCAGCCCCCTAAGGGAGGACTATGGCTACACCTTC.

The V call is TRBV21-1, the J call TRBJ2-7; TRBD1, the table's D call, lacks a check against the DNA. TRBV21-1 is classified as a pseudogene. The CDR3 is 14 amino acids. The chain's CDR3 is CASSKERGGYEQYF. The CDR3, as DNA: TGTGCCAGCAGCAAAGAGCGGGGGGGGTACGAGCAGTACTTC.

This clonotype has only a few counts. The rearrangement uses TRBV27 and TRBJ1-2, with TRBD1 as a possible D gene (6 bases). The CDR3 contains 16 residues. Germline CDR1 MNHEY, CDR2 SMNVEV (reference sequence). The V and J ends lost 0 bases and 3 bases respectively, with 14 bases between them. The DNA for the CDR3 is TGTGCCAGCAGTTTATCATATCGAGGGGGGGACTATGGCTACACCTTC. Amino acid sequence: CASSLSYRGGDYGYTF.

The chain recombines TRBV4-1 with TRBJ2-6; 7 bases are shared with TRBD1. V lost 2 bases to trimming and J lost 2 bases; unmatched junction nucleotides: 3. This CDR3 has 16 amino acids. Germline V gene data show CDR1 as MGHRA and CDR2 as YSYEKL. CDR3 nucleotides: TGCGCCAGCAGCCAACCTACAGGGGCTGGGGCCAACGTCCTGACTTTC. This encodes CASSQPTGAGANVLTF.

This clonotype was counted many times. The rearrangement joins TRBV6-6 to TRBJ2-1; tentative D call: TRBD2 (6 bases). The CDR3 consists of 14 residues. Germline loops: CDR1 MNHNY, CDR2 SVGAGI (reference sequence). The germline V and J ends were trimmed by 8 bases and 2 bases, with 13 bases remaining between them. DNA for the CDR3: TGTGCCAGCCAAGCGAGGGAGGCCTACAATGAGCAGTTCTTC. It is translated as CASQAREAYNEQFF.

The rearrangement joins TRBV20-1 to TRBJ2-7, with 10 bases fitting TRBD2. The assigned J gene may be wrong: the sequence end matches TRBJ2-5 better. The CDR3 runs to 14 residues. Germline V gives CDR1 DFQATT, CDR2 SNEGSKA (reference sequence). This CDR3 reads CSASYTSGIETQYF. The DNA for the CDR3 is TGCAGTGCTAGTTACACTAGCGGGATAGAGACCCAGTACTTC.

This clonotype was recorded only once. This could be a read error, since a much larger clone is one nucleotide away. The CDR3 loop is CASTDRGQATQYF. The CDR3 DNA sequence: TGTGCCAGCACAGACAGGGGCCAAGCGACCCAGTACTTC. J is TRBJ2-5 and V is TRBV12-3 or TRBV12-4; 8 bases map to TRBD1. This CDR3 has 13 amino acids.

The V call is TRBV4-1, the J call TRBJ2-1; 7 nucleotides line up with TRBD2. CDR1 is MGHRA and CDR2 is YSYEKL in the germline V gene. The CDR3 has 14 amino acids. V gave up 3 bases and J gave up 7 bases; unmatched junction bases: 6. The CDR3 DNA sequence: TGCGCCAGCAGCCAGCCGGGAGGAGTTAATGAGCAGTTCTTC. This codes for CASSQPGGVNEQFF.

This sequence joins TRBV5-5 and TRBJ2-4, with TRBD1 matching 10 bases. Per the germline V gene, CDR1 is SGHKS and CDR2 is YYEKEE (reference sequence). This CDR3 has 14 residues. Trimming removed 5 bases from V and 8 bases from J; junction bases left unmatched: 7. The CDR3 spells CASSQDRGDYIQYF. The CDR3 DNA is TGTGCCAGCAGTCAGGACAGGGGGGATTACATTCAGTACTTC. The full variable domain, its missing parts supplied by reference TRBV5-5 and TRBJ2-4, is DAGVTQSPTHLIKTRGQQVTLRCSPISGHKSVSWYQQVLGQGPQFIFQYYEKEERGRGNFPDRFSARQFPNYSSELNVNALLLGDSALYLCASSQDRGDYIQYFGAGTRLSVL.

Note on this clonotype: Germline is not matched at one junction end, which may reflect a read error. V and J are TRBV5-1 and TRBJ2-1, with D possibly matching TRBD2 (6 bases). Germline V gene sequence: CDR1 SGHRS, CDR2 YFSETQ. The CDR3 is 14 amino acids. CDR3 sequence reads: CACSLAMAGNEQFF. Here the CDR3 DNA reads TGCGCCTGCAGCTTGGCAATGGCGGGAAATGAGCAGTTCTTC.

The CDR3 region is CASSLVAGLYNEQFF. In DNA, the CDR3 is TGTGCCAGCAGCTTAGTAGCGGGTCTCTACAATGAGCAGTTCTTC. The chain couples TRBV7-2 to TRBJ2-1; TRBD2 aligns across 7 bases. V lost 1 base, J lost 3 bases, and 3 bases stayed unmatched. In germline, CDR1 is SGHTA, CDR2 FQGNSA. This CDR3 comprises 15 residues.

The chain carries TRBV6-2 or TRBV6-3 and TRBJ1-1; no reliable D call. Germline lookup yields CDR1 MNHEY and CDR2 SVGEGT. Trimming took off 7 bases at V and 1 base at J, with 13 bases between the two ends. The CDR3 loop spans 14 amino acids. CDR3 residues: CASKKSHRNTEAFF. The CDR3 region has the DNA TGTGCCAGCAAGAAATCCCATAGGAACACTGAAGCTTTCTTT.

This sequence joins TRBV27 and TRBJ2-1, with TRBD2 matching over 7 bases. Looked up from germline, CDR1 is MNHEY and CDR2 is SMNVEV (reference sequence). V was pared by 6 bases and J by 9 bases, with 2 bases of the junction left unmatched. The CDR3 is made up of 11 amino acids. CDR3 sequence: CASRRGSEQFF. The CDR3 DNA reads as TGTGCCAGCAGGCGCGGGAGTGAGCAGTTCTTC.

This chain links TRBV25-1 with TRBJ2-3, with D possibly called TRBD1 or TRBD2 (5 bases each). The V end lost 4 bases, the J end lost 3 bases, and 14 bases lay between the germline ends. The germline gives CDR1 MGHDK, CDR2 SYGVNS. The CDR3 is 15 amino acids. CDR3 protein: CASSGLGAATDTQYF. As DNA, the CDR3 is TGTGCCAGCAGTGGACTCGGGGCCGCAACAGATACGCAGTATTTT.

A single count supports this clonotype. V gene TRBV6-2 or TRBV6-3 combines with J gene TRBJ2-1; perhaps TRBD2 as D (6 bases). With 0 bases removed from V and 2 bases from J, the gap between germline ends came to 11 bases. CDR3 size: 16 residues. Germline V gives CDR1 MNHEY, CDR2 SVGEGT. The CDR3 protein is CASSYSVAATYNEQFF. The CDR3 bases are TGTGCCAGCAGTTACTCGGTAGCGGCAACCTACAATGAGCAGTTCTTC.

This clonotype has only a few counts. The V call is TRBV20-1, the J call TRBJ1-6, with D hard to call. CDR3 length: 14 residues. Trimming removed 0 bases from V and 14 bases from J, with 17 bases in between. CDR1 and CDR2 from the germline V gene are DFQATT and SNEGSKA (reference sequence). Here the CDR3 DNA reads TGCAGTGCTAGAGAGGGAGGCCGGTCAAGGGCCCTCCACTTT. Its translation: CSAREGGRSRALHF.